This T cell receptor (beta chain) stems from a study of shared clonotypes between healthy human individuals. Negatively enriched CD4+ T cells were divided by CD45RA into naive and memory. Using immunoSEQ multiplex PCR, the repertoire was profiled, and TCRdb retains in-frame clones only, with some absent. Altogether about 2 million clones are present, roughly 96% being singletons, with the ten largest covering 0.1% to 0.15%. This clonotype was obtained from a man aged 18 to 35 in good health. Material for sequencing was naive CD4+ T cells sorted from blood. Subset indicated: CD45RA+ positively selected.

For the CDR3, the DNA is TGCGCCAGCAGCTTGGATGCGGGGGGGCAGAAGACCCAGTACTTC. Translated: CASSLDAGGQKTQYF. This chain joins TRBV5-1 and TRBJ2-5; 9 bases line up with TRBD2. Per germline, CDR1 SGHRS and CDR2 YFSETQ. V lost 0 bases and J lost 6; bases outside the gene matches: 6. The CDR3 contains 15 residues.